The clone carrying this TCR beta chain showed up just a few times. The antigen remains unidentified. A universal primer site came from template switching; cDNA carried unique molecular identifiers. TCRdb re-analysed the 5' RACE reads in MiXCR, keeping a single row per CDR3 protein. Here the sample spans 200,000 to 300,000 distinct CDR3 sequences, 5.5% to 8% being singletons. The data belong to a study of identical twins. Findings and caveats of the study: Zero-insertion results could be subject to partial confounding by invariant MAIT and iNKT cells.

Donors uniformly comprised healthy Caucasians. Germline V gene data show CDR1 as MDHEN and CDR2 as SYDVKM. V was pared by 1 base and J by 4 bases, with 6 bases of the junction left unmatched. This CDR3 spans 16 amino acids. These data were also reused for a study on yellow fever vaccine responses in identical twins.

The clonotype originates from a woman younger than 35 in good health. The chain joins TRBV28 to TRBJ2-1; 8 bases are a match to TRBD2. Sequencing used memory (CD45RO+) T cells sorted from blood. CDR3 sequence: CASSLLAGGSYNEQFF. CDR3 DNA: TGTGCCAGCAGTTTATTGGCGGGGGGAAGTTACAATGAGCAGTTCTTC.